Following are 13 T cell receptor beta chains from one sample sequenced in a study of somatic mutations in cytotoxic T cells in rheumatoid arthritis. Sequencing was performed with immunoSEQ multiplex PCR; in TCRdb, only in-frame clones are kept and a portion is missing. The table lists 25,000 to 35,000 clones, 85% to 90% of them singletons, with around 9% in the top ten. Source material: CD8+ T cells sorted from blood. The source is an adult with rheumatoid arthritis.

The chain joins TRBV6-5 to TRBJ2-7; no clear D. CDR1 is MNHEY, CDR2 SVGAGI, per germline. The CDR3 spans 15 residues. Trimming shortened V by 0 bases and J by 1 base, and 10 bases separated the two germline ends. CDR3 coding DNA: TGTGCCAGCAGTTACTCGAGTGGGGAATCCTACGAGCAGTACTTC. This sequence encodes CASSYSSGESYEQYF.

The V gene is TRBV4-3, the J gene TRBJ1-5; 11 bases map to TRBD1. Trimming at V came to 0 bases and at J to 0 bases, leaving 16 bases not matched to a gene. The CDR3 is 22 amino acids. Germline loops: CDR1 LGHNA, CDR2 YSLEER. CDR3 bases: TGCGCCAGCAGCCAAGAAATGGTGTGGGGGACAGGGGGGGTGATTAGCAATCAGCCCCAGCATTTT. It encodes CASSQEMVWGTGGVISNQPQHF.

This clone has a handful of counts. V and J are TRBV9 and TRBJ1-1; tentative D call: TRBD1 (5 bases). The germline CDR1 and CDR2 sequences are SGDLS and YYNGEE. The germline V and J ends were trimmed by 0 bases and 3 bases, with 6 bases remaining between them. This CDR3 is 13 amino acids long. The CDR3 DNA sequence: TGTGCCAGCAGCGTAGGGGGACACACTGAAGCTTTCTTT. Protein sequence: CASSVGGHTEAFF.

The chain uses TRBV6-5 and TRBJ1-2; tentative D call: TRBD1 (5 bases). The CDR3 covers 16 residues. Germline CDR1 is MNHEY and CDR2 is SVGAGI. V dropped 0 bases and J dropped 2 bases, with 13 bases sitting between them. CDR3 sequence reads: CASSYSRGGENYGYTF. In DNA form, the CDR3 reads TGTGCCAGCAGTTACTCGAGGGGTGGGGAAAACTATGGCTACACCTTC.

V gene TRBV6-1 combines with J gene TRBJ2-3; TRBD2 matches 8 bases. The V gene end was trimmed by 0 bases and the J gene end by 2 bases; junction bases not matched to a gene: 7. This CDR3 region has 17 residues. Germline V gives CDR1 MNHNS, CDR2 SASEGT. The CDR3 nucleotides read TGTGCCAGCAGTGAAGCCTCCGCGGGAGGATTCACAGATACGCAGTATTTT. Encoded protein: CASSEASAGGFTDTQYF.

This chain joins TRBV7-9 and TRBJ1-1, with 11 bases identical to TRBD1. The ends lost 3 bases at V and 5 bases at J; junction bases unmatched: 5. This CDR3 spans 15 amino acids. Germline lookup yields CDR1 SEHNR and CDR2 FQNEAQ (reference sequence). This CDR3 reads CASSFGQGAKTEAFF. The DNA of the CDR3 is TGTGCCAGCAGCTTCGGACAGGGGGCGAAAACTGAAGCTTTCTTT.

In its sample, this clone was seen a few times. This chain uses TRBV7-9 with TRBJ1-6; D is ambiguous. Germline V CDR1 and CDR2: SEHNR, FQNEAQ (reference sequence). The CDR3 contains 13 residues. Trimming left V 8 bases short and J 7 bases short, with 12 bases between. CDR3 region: CASEWQMNSPLHF. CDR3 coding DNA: TGTGCCAGCGAGTGGCAGATGAATTCACCCCTCCACTTT.

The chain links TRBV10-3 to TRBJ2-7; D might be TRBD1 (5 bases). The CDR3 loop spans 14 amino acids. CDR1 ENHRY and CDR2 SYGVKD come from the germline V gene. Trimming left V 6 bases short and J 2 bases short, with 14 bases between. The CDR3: CAISAVRVTYEQYF. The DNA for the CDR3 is TGTGCCATCAGCGCAGTCAGGGTCACCTACGAGCAGTACTTC.

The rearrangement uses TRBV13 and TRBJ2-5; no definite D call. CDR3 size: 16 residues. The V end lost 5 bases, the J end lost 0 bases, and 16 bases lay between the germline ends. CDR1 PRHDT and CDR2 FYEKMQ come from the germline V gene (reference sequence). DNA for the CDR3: TGTGCCAGCAGCATCAAAGGAGCGCCGTACCAAGAGACCCAGTACTTC. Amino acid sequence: CASSIKGAPYQETQYF. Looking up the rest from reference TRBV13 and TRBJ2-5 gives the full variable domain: AAGVIQSPRHLIKEKRETATLKCYPIPRHDTVYWYQQGPGQDPQFLISFYEKMQSDKGSIPDRFSAQQFSDYHSELNMSSLELGDSALYFCASSIKGAPYQETQYFGPGTRLLVL.

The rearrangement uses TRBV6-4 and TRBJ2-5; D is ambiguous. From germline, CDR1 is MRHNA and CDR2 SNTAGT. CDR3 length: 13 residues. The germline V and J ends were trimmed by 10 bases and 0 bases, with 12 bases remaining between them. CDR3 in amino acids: CATKMGYQETQYF. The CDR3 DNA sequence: TGTGCCACGAAAATGGGGTACCAAGAGACCCAGTACTTC.

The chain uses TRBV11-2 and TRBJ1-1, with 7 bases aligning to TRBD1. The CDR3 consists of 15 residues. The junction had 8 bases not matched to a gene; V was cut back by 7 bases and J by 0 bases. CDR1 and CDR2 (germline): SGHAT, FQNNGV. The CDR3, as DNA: TGTGCCAGCACAACAGGGGAGCTAATGAACACTGAAGCTTTCTTT. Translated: CASTTGELMNTEAFF. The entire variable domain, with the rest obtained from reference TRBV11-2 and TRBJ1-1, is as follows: EAGVAQSPRYKIIEKRQSVAFWCNPISGHATLYWYQQILGQGPKLLIQFQNNGVVDDSQLPKDRFSAERLKGVDSTLKIQPAKLEDSAVYLCASTTGELMNTEAFFGQGTRLTVV.

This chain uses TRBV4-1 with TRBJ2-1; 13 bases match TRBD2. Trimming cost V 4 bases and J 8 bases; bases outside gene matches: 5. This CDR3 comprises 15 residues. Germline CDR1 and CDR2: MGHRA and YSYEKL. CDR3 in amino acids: CASSLGTSGTDEQFF. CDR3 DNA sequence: TGCGCCAGCAGCCTCGGGACTAGCGGGACAGATGAGCAGTTCTTC.

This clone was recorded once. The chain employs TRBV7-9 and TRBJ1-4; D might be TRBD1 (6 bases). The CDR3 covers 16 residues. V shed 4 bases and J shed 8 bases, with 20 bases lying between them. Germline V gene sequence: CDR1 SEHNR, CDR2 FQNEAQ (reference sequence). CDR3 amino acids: CASSYNWGRGDEKLFF. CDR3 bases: TGTGCCAGCAGCTACAATTGGGGCAGGGGTGACGAAAAACTGTTTTTT.